This TCR beta chain was identified during a study of response to subunit inactivated influenza vaccine. This clonotype appeared many times. Its antigen is unidentified. TCRdb called the RT-PCR reads again in MiXCR, with one record for every CDR3 protein. The sample lists 500,000 to 750,000 distinct CDR3 sequences, 12% to 15% occurring once. General study points: Each seasonal flu vaccination may recruit only limited new T cells, authors suggested.

V lost 4 bases and J lost 0, with 10 bases in between. Germline CDR1 and CDR2: LGHNA and YSLEER. The CDR3 contains 14 residues. Sequencing was performed on PBMCs from blood, taken 11 to 12 days after vaccination. The chain uses TRBV4-3 and TRBJ2-7; D call uncertain. The clonotype originates from a man in his forties or fifties who received an inactivated influenza vaccine. CDR3 bases: TGCGCCAGCAGCCCCTGGGCGGACTCCTACGAGCAGTACTTC. The encoded protein is CASSPWADSYEQYF.